This TCR beta chain derives from a study of blood T cell repertoires in COVID-19 (dated by TCRdb to 2020 to 2022). Background for the entire study: Samples covering the acute and convalescent phases of COVID-19 were provided by collaborators in the United States, Italy and Spain. The prospective study material was composed of cDNA or gDNA derived from T cells, B-cell-depleted T cells, or PBMCs. Deeply sampled blood TCRbeta repertoires from subjects exposed to, actively infected with, or recovered from COVID-19 were included in the dataset. The repertoires were made available in a free public database intended to serve as a resource for research on the immune response to SARS-CoV-2. The samples were drawn from two sources: the first 160 participants of the ongoing ImmuneRACE study, and 1,200 or so subjects contributed by 6 global collaborators. A de-identified subject ID, COVID-19 status, age in years and sex were almost always included in the sample metadata. Where available, HLA class I and class II types were obtained from metadata supplied by the sample provider rather than from assay-based typing.

As for this clone: No cognate antigen has been identified for it. No much larger clone exists at a distance of one base, and base qualities are not known.

The CDR3 runs 12 amino acids, cysteine and phenylalanine included. This entry keeps only the CDR3 DNA: 36 bases, framed from base 1. Looking up the germline V gene yields CDR1 SGHAT and CDR2 FQNNGV. Deletion took 5 bases off V and 0 bases off J, with a span of 5 bases between the germline ends. Overall study results and their limits: The amount of clinical and demographic metadata varied by source and participant and was provided uncurated.

Whole blood was collected in K2EDTA tubes by collaborating institutions according to the institutions' own protocols. For TCRbeta analysis, collaborator samples were shipped as frozen whole blood, as isolated PBMCs, or as DNA extracted from either sample type. TCRbeta CDR3 regions were amplified from genomic DNA using the immunoSEQ Assay, a bias-controlled multiplex PCR. Per the source publication's procedure: Nucleated cell counts per sample were estimated from amplification of reference gene primers within the assay. To quantify the absolute abundance of each unique TCRbeta CDR3 rearrangement, sequence reads were collapsed and filtered. Productive Simpson clonality was computed per sample as the square root of Simpson's diversity index over productive rearrangements. The table comes from immuneACCESS by way of TCRdb, which keeps in-frame sequences with V and J called. Part of the clones is missing from these tables; in studies checked, under half for an unresolved V gene and the rest for unknown reasons. V, J and clone size are those of that table, while D and trimming were read from the DNA. For this sample there are some 220,000 clones; roughly 84% appear just once. The top ten clones comprise roughly 10% of the sample.

The chain is encoded by TRBV11-2 joined to TRBJ2-7, with an unclear D gene assignment. Sequenced material: peripheral blood. This TCR was recovered from a man aged 50-59 years with active or convalescent COVID-19. At the DNA level, the sequence is TGTGCCAGCAGCGGGCACTCCTACGAGCAGTACTTC. Its protein reads: CASSGHSYEQYF.